A single sample is the source of the 4 T cell receptor beta chains below, sequenced in a study of T cells in Graves' hyperthyroidism and ophthalmopathy. RNA transcripts yielded amplified TCR beta CDR3 regions. During a first-round RT-PCR of the TCR CDR3, the HTBI primer set was used. TCRdb re-called the multiplex PCR reads with MiXCR, one entry per CDR3 protein. The repertoire consists of approximately 700,000 distinct CDR3 sequences, with approximately 16% occurring once and the leading ten covering around 7.7%. Specimen: blood. These receptors were obtained from a man younger than 35 with Graves' hyperthyroidism.

Only a few counts were recorded for this clonotype. This sequence joins TRBV2 and TRBJ2-5; 7 nucleotides agree with TRBD1. The ends lost 7 bases at V and 3 bases at J; junction bases unmatched: 8. The CDR3 totals 14 residues. The germline gives CDR1 SNHLY, CDR2 FYNNEI. CDR3 residues: CASTKQTGEETQYF. The CDR3 DNA is TGTGCCAGCACCAAGCAAACAGGGGAAGAGACCCAGTACTTC.

This clonotype has more than one count but fewer than ten. This chain uses TRBV3-1 with TRBJ2-2; D uncertain. V was clipped by 1 base and J by 4 bases, with 7 bases between them. There are 14 residues in the CDR3. Germline assignment: CDR1 LGHDT and CDR2 YNNKEL (reference sequence). CDR3 in amino acids: CASSQAPRTGELFF. Here the CDR3 DNA reads TGTGCCAGCAGCCAAGCCCCACGCACCGGGGAGCTGTTTTTT.

Many counts were recorded for this clonotype. This chain uses TRBV11-2 with TRBJ2-5; unclear D gene. CDR1 is SGHAT and CDR2 is FQNNGV in the germline V gene. V was pared by 2 bases and J by 1 base, with 8 bases between. CDR3 length: 14 residues. CDR3 amino acids: CASSLPSIQETQYF. The CDR3 DNA reads TGTGCCAGCAGCTTACCCTCGATCCAAGAGACCCAGTACTTC. Using reference TRBV11-2 and TRBJ2-5 for the parts outside the CDR3, the full variable domain is EAGVAQSPRYKIIEKRQSVAFWCNPISGHATLYWYQQILGQGPKLLIQFQNNGVVDDSQLPKDRFSAERLKGVDSTLKIQPAKLEDSAVYLCASSLPSIQETQYFGPGTRLLVL.

As for this clonotype: One end of the junction varies from germline; a read error may be responsible. This chain connects TRBV6-1 to TRBJ1-1, with a weak D call TRBD1 (6 bases). This CDR3 is 14 amino acids long. The germline V gene encodes CDR1 MNHNS and CDR2 SASEGT. Written as DNA, the CDR3 is TGTGCCATCAGTGAGTGGGGGGCTTTCGGTGAAGCTTTCTTT. Translation gives CAISEWGAFGEAFF.